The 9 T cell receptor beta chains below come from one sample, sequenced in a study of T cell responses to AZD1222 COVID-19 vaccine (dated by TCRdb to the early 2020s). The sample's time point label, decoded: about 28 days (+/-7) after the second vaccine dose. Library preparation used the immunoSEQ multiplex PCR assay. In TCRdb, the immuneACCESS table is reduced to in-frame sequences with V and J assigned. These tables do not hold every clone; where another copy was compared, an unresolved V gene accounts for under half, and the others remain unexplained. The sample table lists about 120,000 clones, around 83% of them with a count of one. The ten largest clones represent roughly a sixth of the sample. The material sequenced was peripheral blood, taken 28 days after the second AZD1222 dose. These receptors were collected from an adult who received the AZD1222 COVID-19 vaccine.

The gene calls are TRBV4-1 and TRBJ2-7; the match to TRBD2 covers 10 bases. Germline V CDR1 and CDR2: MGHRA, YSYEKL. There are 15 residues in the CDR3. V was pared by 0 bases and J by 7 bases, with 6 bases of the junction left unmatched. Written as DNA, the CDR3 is TGCGCCAGCAGCCAAGATGAGGGACTAGCGAGGGAGCAGTACTTC. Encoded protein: CASSQDEGLAREQYF.

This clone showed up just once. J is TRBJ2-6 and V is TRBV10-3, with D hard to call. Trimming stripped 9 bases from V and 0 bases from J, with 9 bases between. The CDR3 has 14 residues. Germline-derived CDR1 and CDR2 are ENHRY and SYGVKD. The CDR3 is CAMTPSSGANVLTF. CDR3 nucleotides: TGTGCCATGACGCCTAGCTCTGGGGCCAACGTCCTGACTTTC.

Here the CDR3 DNA reads TGTGCCGCCCGGACTAGCGGTGACAATGAGCAGTTCTTC. This encodes CAARTSGDNEQFF. The chain carries TRBV10-3 and TRBJ2-1, with 10 nucleotides matching TRBD2. This CDR3 has 13 amino acids. CDR1 ENHRY and CDR2 SYGVKD come from the germline V gene. The V gene end was trimmed by 11 bases and the J gene end by 5 bases; junction bases not matched to a gene: 6.

CDR3 sequence: CASSVSGTYSGANVLTF. CDR3 DNA: TGTGCCAGCAGCGTCTCCGGGACCTACTCTGGGGCCAACGTCCTGACTTTC. The gene calls are TRBV9 and TRBJ2-6, with D perhaps TRBD1 or TRBD2 (5 bases each). The germline V gene encodes CDR1 SGDLS and CDR2 YYNGEE. The CDR3 contains 17 residues. V was pared by 2 bases and J by 0 bases, with 12 bases between.

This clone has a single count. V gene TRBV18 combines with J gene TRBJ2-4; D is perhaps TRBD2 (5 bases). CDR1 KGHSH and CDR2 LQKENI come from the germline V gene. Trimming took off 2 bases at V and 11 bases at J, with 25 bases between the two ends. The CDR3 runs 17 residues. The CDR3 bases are TGTGCCAGCTCACCAAGTCGGGTAACGGGAAACGGGGTCCTTCAGTACTTC. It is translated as CASSPSRVTGNGVLQYF.

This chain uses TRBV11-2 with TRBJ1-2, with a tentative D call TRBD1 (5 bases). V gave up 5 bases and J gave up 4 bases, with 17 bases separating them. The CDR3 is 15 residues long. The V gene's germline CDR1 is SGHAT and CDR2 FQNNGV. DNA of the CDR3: TGTGCCAGCAGCACGACAGAGGAGGGGCTCTATGGCTACACCTTC. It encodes CASSTTEEGLYGYTF.

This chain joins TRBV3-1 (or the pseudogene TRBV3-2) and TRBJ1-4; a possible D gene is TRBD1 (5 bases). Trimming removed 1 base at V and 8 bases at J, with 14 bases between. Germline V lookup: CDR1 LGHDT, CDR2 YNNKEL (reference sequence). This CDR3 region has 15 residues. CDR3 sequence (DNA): TGTGCCAGCAGCCAAGGATCAGGGCGGGGGGAAAAACTGTTTTTT. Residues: CASSQGSGRGEKLFF.

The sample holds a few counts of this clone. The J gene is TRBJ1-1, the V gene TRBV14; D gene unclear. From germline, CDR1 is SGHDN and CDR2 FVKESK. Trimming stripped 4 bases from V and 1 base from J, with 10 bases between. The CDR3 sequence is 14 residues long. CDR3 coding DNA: TGTGCCAGCAGCCGAGGACGGGAGAACACTGAAGCTTTCTTT. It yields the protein CASSRGRENTEAFF.

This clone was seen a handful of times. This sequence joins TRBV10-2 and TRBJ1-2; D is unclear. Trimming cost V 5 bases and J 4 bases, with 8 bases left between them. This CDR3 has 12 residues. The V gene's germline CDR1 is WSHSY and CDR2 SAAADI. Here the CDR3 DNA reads TGCGCCAGCAGTTTGACGGTCTATGGCTACACCTTC. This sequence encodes CASSLTVYGYTF.